The T cell receptor beta chain under discussion was sequenced for a study of blood T cell repertoires in COVID-19. On the study more broadly: Nucleic acid was either cDNA or gDNA, and it came from T cells, B-cell-depleted T cells, or PBMCs.

Seattle cases were enrolled at active infection and followed longitudinally. V shed 1 base and J shed 3 bases, with 10 bases lying between them. The V gene's germline CDR1 is SGHAT and CDR2 FQNNGV. The CDR3 is made up of 15 amino acids. Authors' analysis steps: It was from reference gene primer amplification that nucleated cell counts were estimated. The method was immunoSEQ multiplex PCR; TCRdb's version includes in-frame clones alone and lacks a portion of them. V, J and clone size are those of that table, while D and trimming were read from the DNA. This table has hundreds of thousands of clones, roughly 90% appearing once.

What was sequenced was peripheral blood. V usage is TRBV11-2 and J usage is TRBJ1-5, with D unclear. This clonotype was obtained from a woman younger than 45 with COVID-19, enrolled during active disease. CDR3: CASSLGDLANQPQHF. The CDR3 bases are TGTGCCAGCAGCTTAGGTGACTTGGCCAATCAGCCCCAGCATTTT.